This TCR beta chain was documented in a study of beta chain features in type 1 diabetes. V was clipped by 4 bases and J by 3 bases; unmatched bases: 6. CDR1 and CDR2 from the germline V gene are SGDLS and YYNGEE. The CDR3 runs to 15 residues. The investigators reverse transcribed all of the isolated RNA, so they sequenced expressed TCRB transcripts. Deep immunoSEQ sequencing covered naive, central memory and regulatory T cell samples. The protocol was immunoSEQ multiplex PCR, while the TCRdb copy is restricted to in-frame clones and leaves out a portion. The sample includes roughly 300,000 clones, around 15% of them seen just once.

The sequencing input was central memory CD4+ T cells from blood. This chain links TRBV9 with TRBJ2-1; 8 bases map to TRBD2. The sequence was collected from a man younger than 40 in good health. The CDR3: CASSTTSGLYNEQFF. DNA for the CDR3: TGTGCCAGCAGCACAACTAGCGGTCTCTACAATGAGCAGTTCTTC.